Each of the 7 T cell receptor beta chains below was sequenced from the same sample in a study of shared T cell receptors in the human thymus. The method was immunoSEQ multiplex PCR; TCRdb's version includes in-frame clones alone and lacks a portion of them. This sample has 700,000 to 750,000 clones, with approximately 85% found just once. These data also formed part of another study, on human thymus T cells.

The sample comprised thymocytes. The source is a girl younger than two with a congenital heart defect.

The V call is TRBV7-6, the J call TRBJ2-7; weak D call: TRBD2 (6 bases). CDR1 SGHVS and CDR2 FNYEAQ come from the germline V gene. The germline V and J ends were trimmed by 5 bases and 2 bases, with 19 bases remaining between them. The CDR3 runs to 16 residues. Here the CDR3 DNA reads TGTGCCAGCAGCAAAAGCCCCACTGGGGGGACCTACGAGCAGTACTTC. Its translation is CASSKSPTGGTYEQYF.

The V call is TRBV12-5, the J call TRBJ2-7, with 9 bases matching TRBD1. Trimming cost V 1 base and J 2 bases; bases outside gene matches: 6. The V gene's germline CDR1 is LGHNT and CDR2 FRNRAP. The CDR3 is 16 amino acids. The CDR3 DNA reads as TGTGCTAGTGGTTTGGCGAGGACAGGGGACACCTACGAGCAGTACTTC. As protein: CASGLARTGDTYEQYF.

The chain has TRBV9 and TRBJ1-6, with TRBD1 matching 8 bases. This CDR3 comprises 15 residues. Trimming took 4 bases from V and 10 from J; bases not matched to a gene: 10. Per germline, CDR1 SGDLS and CDR2 YYNGEE. The chain's CDR3 is CASSPRAGGGSPLHF. CDR3 sequence (DNA): TGTGCCAGCAGCCCAAGAGCAGGGGGCGGGTCACCCCTCCACTTT.

The chain joins TRBV7-3 to TRBJ2-2, with D possibly TRBD2 on 5 matching bases. V shed 4 bases and J shed 4 bases, with 10 bases lying between them. CDR1 SGHTA and CDR2 FQGTGA come from the germline V gene. CDR3 length: 14 amino acids. DNA of the CDR3: TGTGCCAGCAGCTACGGGGAGAGCACCGGGGAGCTGTTTTTT. Translated: CASSYGESTGELFF.

The chain couples TRBV7-2 to TRBJ2-1; TRBD1 agrees at 12 bases. Trimming took 4 bases from V and 10 from J; bases not matched to a gene: 14. The CDR3 is made up of 17 amino acids. Germline lookup yields CDR1 SGHTA and CDR2 FQGNSA. The CDR3 sequence is CASSSTLPGTGGLEQFF. The DNA of the CDR3 is TGTGCCAGCAGCTCTACTCTTCCCGGGACAGGGGGCCTAGAGCAGTTCTTC.

The CDR3 DNA is TGCGCCAGCAGCCCAGGGACAGCTTATTATGGCTACACCTTC. Its translation is CASSPGTAYYGYTF. J is TRBJ1-2 and V is TRBV5-1; TRBD1 matches at 7 bases. CDR3 length: 14 amino acids. V trimming: 4 bases; J trimming: 5 bases; junction bases outside the gene matches: 8. From germline, CDR1 is SGHRS and CDR2 YFSETQ.

The chain recombines TRBV5-1 with TRBJ2-1; 8 bases match TRBD1. The germline V gene has CDR1 SGHRS and CDR2 YFSETQ. Losses at the gene ends were 0 bases for V and 2 bases for J; bases not matched to a gene: 10. The CDR3 spans 18 residues. Here the CDR3 reads CASSLGTGCVGTYNEQFF. The CDR3 DNA reads as TGCGCCAGCAGCTTGGGGACAGGGTGCGTGGGAACCTACAATGAGCAGTTCTTC.